This record concerns one T cell receptor beta chain sequence. Its antigen remains unknown. This sample was taken from a study of T cells in localized non-small cell lung cancer. This CDR3 region has 13 residues. V lost 3 bases and J lost 9, with 13 bases in between. The germline gives CDR1 SGHRS, CDR2 YFSETQ. The study, taken as a whole, reports: Blood T cell density predicted longer survival; adjacent-lung clonality, shorter.

The assay was immunoSEQ multiplex PCR, and TCRdb's table has in-frame clones only and misses some. The sample lists about 130,000 clones, 70% to 90% occurring once. The source is a female donor older than 55 with stage I lung adenocarcinoma. The chain combines TRBV5-1 with TRBJ2-1; D unresolved. This material consisted of peripheral blood, taken before any cancer treatment. The CDR3 is CASSYTSSAEQFF. As DNA, the CDR3 is TGCGCCAGCAGCTACACATCGAGCGCTGAGCAGTTCTTC.